This T cell receptor (beta chain) was found in a study of CD8 T cells in ankylosing spondylitis. TCRdb re-analysed the 5' RACE reads in MiXCR, keeping a single row per CDR3 protein. The sample consists of some 450,000 distinct CDR3 sequences, under 20% of them appearing once. Study observations and caveats: Among TCR beta sequences, a motif of eight highly homologous variants appeared characteristic of ankylosing spondylitis blood.

This clonotype was counted only a few times. Its antigen is not identified. The CDR3 contains 16 residues. Germline CDR1 is LGHDT and CDR2 is YNNKEL (reference sequence). Trimming left V 6 bases short and J 4 bases short, with 21 bases between. The V gene is TRBV3-1, the J gene TRBJ1-1, with D possibly TRBD1 on 5 matching bases. Sequencing was done on a sample of blood, either unsorted or a sorted T cell fraction (not recorded which). This TCR derives from a male donor with ankylosing spondylitis. This CDR3 reads CASSPRGRALTTEAFF. The CDR3 DNA reads as TGTGCCAGCAGTCCAAGGGGCAGAGCATTAACCACTGAAGCTTTCTTT.